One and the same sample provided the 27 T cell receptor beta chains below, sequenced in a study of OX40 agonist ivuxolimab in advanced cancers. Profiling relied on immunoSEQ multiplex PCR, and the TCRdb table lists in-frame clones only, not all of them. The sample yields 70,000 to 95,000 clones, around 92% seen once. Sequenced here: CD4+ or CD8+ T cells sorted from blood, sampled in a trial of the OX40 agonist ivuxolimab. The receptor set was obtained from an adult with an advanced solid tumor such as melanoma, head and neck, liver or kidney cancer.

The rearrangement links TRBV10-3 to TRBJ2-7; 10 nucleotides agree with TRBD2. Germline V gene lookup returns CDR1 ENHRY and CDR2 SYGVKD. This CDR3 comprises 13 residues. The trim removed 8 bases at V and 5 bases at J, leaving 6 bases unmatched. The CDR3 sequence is CAIRLAGRHEQYF. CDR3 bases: TGTGCCATCCGACTAGCGGGCAGGCACGAGCAGTACTTC.

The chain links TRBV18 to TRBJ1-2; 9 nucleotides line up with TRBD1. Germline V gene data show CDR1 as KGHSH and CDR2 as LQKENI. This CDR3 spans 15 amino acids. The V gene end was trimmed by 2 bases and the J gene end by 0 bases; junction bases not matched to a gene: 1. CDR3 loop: CASSPTGGSNYGYTF. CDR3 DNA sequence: TGTGCCAGCTCACCAACAGGGGGCTCTAACTATGGCTACACCTTC.

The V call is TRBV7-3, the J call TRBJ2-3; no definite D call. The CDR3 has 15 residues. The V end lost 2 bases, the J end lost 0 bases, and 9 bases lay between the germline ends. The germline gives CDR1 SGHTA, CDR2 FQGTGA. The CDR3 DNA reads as TGTGCCAGCAGCTTAGGGCCCACTAGCACAGATACGCAGTATTTT. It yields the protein CASSLGPTSTDTQYF.

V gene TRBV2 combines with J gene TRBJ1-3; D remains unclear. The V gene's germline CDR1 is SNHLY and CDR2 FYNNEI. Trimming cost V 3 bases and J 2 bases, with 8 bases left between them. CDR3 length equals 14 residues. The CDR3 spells CASSEDAAGNTIYF. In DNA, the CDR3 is TGTGCCAGCAGTGAGGATGCAGCTGGAAACACCATATATTTT.

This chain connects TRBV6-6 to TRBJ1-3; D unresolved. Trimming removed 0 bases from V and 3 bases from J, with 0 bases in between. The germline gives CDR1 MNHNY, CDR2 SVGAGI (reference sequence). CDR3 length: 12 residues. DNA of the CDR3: TGTGCCAGCAGTTACTCTGGAAACACCATATATTTT. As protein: CASSYSGNTIYF.

For the CDR3, the DNA is TGTGCCAGCAGTTACGGGGACTCATCCTACGAGCAGTACTTC. Its translation: CASSYGDSSYEQYF. The J gene is TRBJ2-7, the V gene TRBV6-6; maybe TRBD2 (6 bases). The CDR3 has 14 residues. From germline, CDR1 is MNHNY and CDR2 SVGAGI (reference sequence). V was trimmed by 2 bases and J by 1 base, leaving 9 bases between them.

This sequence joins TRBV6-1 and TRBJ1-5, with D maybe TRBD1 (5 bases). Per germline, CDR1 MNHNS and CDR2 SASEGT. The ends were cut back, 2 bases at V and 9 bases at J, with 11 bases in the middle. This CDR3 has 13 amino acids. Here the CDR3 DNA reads TGTGCCAGCAGTGAACCTGGGGGTTCGCCCCAGCATTTT. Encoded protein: CASSEPGGSPQHF.

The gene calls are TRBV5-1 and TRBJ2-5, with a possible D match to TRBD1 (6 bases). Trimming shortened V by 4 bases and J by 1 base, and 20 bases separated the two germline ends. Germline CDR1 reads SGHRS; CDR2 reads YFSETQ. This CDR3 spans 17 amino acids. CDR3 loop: CASSHGTSFAPQETQYF. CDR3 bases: TGCGCCAGCAGCCATGGGACAAGCTTCGCCCCCCAAGAGACCCAGTACTTC.

The CDR3 coding sequence is TGTGCCAGCAGTTACGGGGCTTCGGAGCAGTACTTC. Protein product: CASSYGASEQYF. The chain has TRBV6-5 and TRBJ2-7; D possibly corresponds to TRBD1 (5 bases). The germline V gene has CDR1 MNHEY and CDR2 SVGAGI. V lost 2 bases and J 7 bases, leaving 9 bases between the germline ends. The CDR3 length is 12 residues.

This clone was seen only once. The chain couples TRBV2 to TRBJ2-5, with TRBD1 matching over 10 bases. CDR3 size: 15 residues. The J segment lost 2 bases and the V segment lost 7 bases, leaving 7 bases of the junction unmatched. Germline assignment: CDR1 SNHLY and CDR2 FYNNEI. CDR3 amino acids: CASTKDRGEQETQYF. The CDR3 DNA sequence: TGTGCCAGCACCAAGGACAGGGGGGAACAAGAGACCCAGTACTTC.

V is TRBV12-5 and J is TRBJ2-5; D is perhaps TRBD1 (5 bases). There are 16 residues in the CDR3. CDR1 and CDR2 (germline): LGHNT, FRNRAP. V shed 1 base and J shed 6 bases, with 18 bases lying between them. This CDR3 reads CASGLGSTASSKTQYF. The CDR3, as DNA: TGTGCTAGTGGTTTGGGCTCGACAGCTTCTTCGAAGACCCAGTACTTC.

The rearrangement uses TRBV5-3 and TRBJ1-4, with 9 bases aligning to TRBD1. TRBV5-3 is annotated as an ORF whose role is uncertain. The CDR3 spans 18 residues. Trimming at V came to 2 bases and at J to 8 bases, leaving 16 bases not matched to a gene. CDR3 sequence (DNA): TGTGCCAGAAGCTTCCACCGTGACAGGGGGGTAGTGAACGAAAAACTGTTTTTT. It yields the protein CARSFHRDRGVVNEKLFF.

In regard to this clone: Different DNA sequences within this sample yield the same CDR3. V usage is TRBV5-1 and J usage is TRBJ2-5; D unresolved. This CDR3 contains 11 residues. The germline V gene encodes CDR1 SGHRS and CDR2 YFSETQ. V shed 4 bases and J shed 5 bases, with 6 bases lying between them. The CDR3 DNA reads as TGCGCCAGCAGCCTCAAGGAGACCCAGTACTTC. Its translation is CASSLKETQYF.

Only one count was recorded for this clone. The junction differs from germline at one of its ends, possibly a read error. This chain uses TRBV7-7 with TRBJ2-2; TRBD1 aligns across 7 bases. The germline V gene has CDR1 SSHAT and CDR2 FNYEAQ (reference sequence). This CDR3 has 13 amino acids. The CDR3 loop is CASSLGTAGELFF. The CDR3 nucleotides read TGTGCTAGCAGCTTAGGGACAGCCGGGGAGCTGTTTTTT.

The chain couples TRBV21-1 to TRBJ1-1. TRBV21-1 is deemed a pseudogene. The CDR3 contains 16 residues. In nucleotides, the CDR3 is TGTGCCAGCAGCAAAGTTGGGGTGGATCGGAACACTGAAGCTTTCTTT. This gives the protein CASSKVGVDRNTEAFF.

The CDR3 here is CASSLDDRRRETQYF. CDR3 nucleotide sequence: TGCGCCAGCAGCTTGGACGACAGGCGCCGAGAGACCCAGTACTTC. This sequence joins TRBV5-1 and TRBJ2-5; D might be TRBD1 (6 bases). The V end was cut by 0 bases, the J end by 4 bases, with 13 bases between. This CDR3 comprises 15 residues. Germline V gives CDR1 SGHRS, CDR2 YFSETQ. The full variable domain, completed using reference TRBV5-1 and TRBJ2-5, is KAGVTQTPRYLIKTRGQQVTLSCSPISGHRSVSWYQQTPGQGLQFLFEYFSETQRNKGNFPGRFSGRQFSNSRSEMNVSTLELGDSALYLCASSLDDRRRETQYFGPGTRLLVL.

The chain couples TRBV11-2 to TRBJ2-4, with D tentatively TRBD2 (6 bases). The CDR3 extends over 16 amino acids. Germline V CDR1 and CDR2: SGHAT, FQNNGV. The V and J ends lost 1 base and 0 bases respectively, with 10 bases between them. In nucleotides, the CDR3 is TGTGCCAGCAGCTTAGTACCGGGACTAGCCAAAAACATTCAGTACTTC. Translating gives CASSLVPGLAKNIQYF.

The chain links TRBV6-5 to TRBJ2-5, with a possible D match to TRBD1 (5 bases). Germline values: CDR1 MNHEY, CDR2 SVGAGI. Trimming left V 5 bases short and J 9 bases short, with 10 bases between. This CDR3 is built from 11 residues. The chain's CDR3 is CASSTLGAQYF. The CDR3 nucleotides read TGTGCCAGCAGTACGCTAGGGGCCCAGTACTTC.

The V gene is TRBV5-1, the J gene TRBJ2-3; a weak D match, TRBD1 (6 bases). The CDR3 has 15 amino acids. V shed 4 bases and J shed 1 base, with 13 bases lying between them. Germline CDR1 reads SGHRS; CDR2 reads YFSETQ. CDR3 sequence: CASSAVGAGTDTQYF. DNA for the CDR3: TGCGCCAGCAGCGCAGTGGGGGCGGGCACAGATACGCAGTATTTT.

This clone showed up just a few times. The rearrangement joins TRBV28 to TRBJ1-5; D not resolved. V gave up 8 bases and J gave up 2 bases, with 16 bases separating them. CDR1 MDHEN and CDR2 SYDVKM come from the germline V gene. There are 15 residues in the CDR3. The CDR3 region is CASDRGQRRNQPQHF. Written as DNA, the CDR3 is TGTGCCAGCGACCGGGGTCAGCGGCGCAATCAGCCCCAGCATTTT.

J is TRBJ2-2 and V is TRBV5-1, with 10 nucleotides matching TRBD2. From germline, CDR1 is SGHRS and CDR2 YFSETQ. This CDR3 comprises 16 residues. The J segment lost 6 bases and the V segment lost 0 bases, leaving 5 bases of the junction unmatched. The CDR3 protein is CASSLVLAGVAGELFF. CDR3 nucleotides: TGCGCCAGCAGCTTGGTCCTAGCGGGAGTAGCCGGGGAGCTGTTTTTT.

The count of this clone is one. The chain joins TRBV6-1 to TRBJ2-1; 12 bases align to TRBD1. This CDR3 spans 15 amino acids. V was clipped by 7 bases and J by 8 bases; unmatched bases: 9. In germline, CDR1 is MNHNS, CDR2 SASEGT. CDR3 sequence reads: CASNPGQGAGDEQFF. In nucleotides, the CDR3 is TGTGCCAGCAACCCGGGACAGGGGGCTGGGGATGAGCAGTTCTTC.

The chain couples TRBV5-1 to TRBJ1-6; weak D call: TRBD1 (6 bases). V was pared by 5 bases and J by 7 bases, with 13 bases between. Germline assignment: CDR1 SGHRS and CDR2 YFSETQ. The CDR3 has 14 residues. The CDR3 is CASSSGEPNSPLHF. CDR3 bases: TGCGCCAGCAGTTCAGGGGAGCCGAATTCACCCCTCCACTTT.

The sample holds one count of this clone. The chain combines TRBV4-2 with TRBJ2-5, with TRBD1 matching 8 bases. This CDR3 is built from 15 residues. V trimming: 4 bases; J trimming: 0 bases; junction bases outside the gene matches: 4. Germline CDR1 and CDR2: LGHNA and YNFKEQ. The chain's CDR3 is CASSRLTGDQETQYF. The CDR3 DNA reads TGTGCCAGCAGCCGGTTGACAGGGGACCAAGAGACCCAGTACTTC.

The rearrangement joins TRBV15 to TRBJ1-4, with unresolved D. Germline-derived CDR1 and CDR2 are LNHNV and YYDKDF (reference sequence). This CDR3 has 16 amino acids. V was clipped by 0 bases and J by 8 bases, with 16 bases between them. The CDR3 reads CATSRDGIRLNEKLFF. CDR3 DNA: TGTGCCACCAGCAGAGATGGTATCAGGTTAAACGAAAAACTGTTTTTT.

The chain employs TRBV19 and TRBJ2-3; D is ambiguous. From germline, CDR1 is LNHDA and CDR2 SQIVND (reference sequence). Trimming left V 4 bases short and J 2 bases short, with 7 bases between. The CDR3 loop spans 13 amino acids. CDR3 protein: CASSSTHTDTQYF. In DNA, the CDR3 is TGTGCCAGTAGTAGCACCCACACAGATACGCAGTATTTT.

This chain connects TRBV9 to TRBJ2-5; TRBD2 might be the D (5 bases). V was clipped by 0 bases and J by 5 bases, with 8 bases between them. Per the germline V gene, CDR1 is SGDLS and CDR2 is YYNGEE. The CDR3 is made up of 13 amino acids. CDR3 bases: TGTGCCAGCAGCGTAGGAGGGCTGGAGACCCAGTACTTC. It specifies CASSVGGLETQYF.